Presented here are 30 T cell receptor beta chains from one specimen sequenced in a study of cytomegalovirus exposure and HLA in healthy donors (dated by TCRdb to 2016 to 2017). The library relied on the immunoSEQ multiplex PCR assay. For the multiplex PCR, a mixture combining 60 forward primers for TCR Vbeta segments and 13 reverse primers for TCR Jbeta segments was used. Drawn from immuneACCESS, this table holds only the in-frame rearrangements with V and J called that TCRdb kept. Clones are partly lost; checked studies trace under half to an unresolved V gene and leave the rest unexplained. The sample has around 150,000 clones on record, under 80% of them singletons. Around 2% of the sample belongs to the ten largest clones. Material for sequencing was PBMCs. Every receptor here comes from a female donor in good health and CMV-seronegative.

The rearrangement uses TRBV7-6 and TRBJ2-5; 16 nucleotides align to TRBD2. V shed 3 bases and J 0 bases; nucleotides not matched to a gene: 1. Germline values: CDR1 SGHVS, CDR2 FNYEAQ. The CDR3 extends over 17 amino acids. The CDR3 nucleotides are TGTGCCAGCAGCTTGGGACTAGCGGGAGGGTACCAAGAGACCCAGTACTTC. Translated, it gives CASSLGLAGGYQETQYF.

V usage is TRBV6-1 and J usage is TRBJ1-1; 10 bases are shared with TRBD1. Germline trimming cut 6 bases from V and 6 bases from J; bases unmatched to any gene: 7. Germline CDR1 and CDR2: MNHNS and SASEGT. The CDR3 runs to 14 residues. CDR3 sequence reads: CASSRTGGIAEAFF. As DNA, the CDR3 is TGTGCCAGCAGCAGGACAGGGGGAATCGCTGAAGCTTTCTTT.

The gene calls are TRBV5-1 and TRBJ1-4; 8 bases map to TRBD1. From germline, CDR1 is SGHRS and CDR2 YFSETQ. The CDR3 runs 14 residues. The ends lost 4 bases at V and 7 bases at J; junction bases unmatched: 6. CDR3 DNA sequence: TGCGCCAGCAGCCGGGACAGGCTTCCTGAAAAACTGTTTTTT. It translates to CASSRDRLPEKLFF.

The rearrangement joins TRBV6-6 to TRBJ2-5, with 7 bases matching TRBD1. The V and J ends lost 6 bases and 5 bases, in that order; junction bases with no gene match: 9. Per germline, CDR1 MNHNY and CDR2 SVGAGI (reference sequence). CDR3 length: 14 residues. CDR3: CASSYGQAQETQYF. The CDR3 coding sequence is TGTGCCAGCAGCTACGGACAGGCCCAGGAGACCCAGTACTTC.

The rearrangement uses TRBV6-1 and TRBJ2-6; 8 bases line up with TRBD1. Germline assignment: CDR1 MNHNS and CDR2 SASEGT. The V and J ends lost 3 bases and 0 bases, in that order; junction bases with no gene match: 4. This CDR3 is 17 amino acids long. The CDR3 sequence is CASSEDRASSGANVLTF. The CDR3 nucleotides read TGTGCCAGCAGTGAGGACAGGGCCTCCTCTGGGGCCAACGTCCTGACTTTC.

The rearrangement joins TRBV5-4 to TRBJ1-4; D gene uncertain. The CDR3 totals 15 residues. The germline gives CDR1 SGHNT, CDR2 YYREEE (reference sequence). Trimming removed 0 bases at V and 4 bases at J, with 10 bases between. The CDR3 bases are TGTGCCAGCAGCTTGGACGGGTTCGGTAATGAAAAACTGTTTTTT. Its protein is CASSLDGFGNEKLFF.

The CDR3 DNA reads as TGTGCCAGCAGTGGCCCCGGGACAGGTAATCAGCCCCAGCATTTT. Protein sequence: CASSGPGTGNQPQHF. The genes are TRBV6-1 and TRBJ1-5; TRBD1 agrees at 8 bases. The junction had 6 bases not matched to a gene; V was cut back by 4 bases and J by 4 bases. The CDR3 consists of 15 residues. CDR1 and CDR2 (germline): MNHNS, SASEGT.

As regards this clone: This same CDR3 is encoded by further DNA sequences in the sample. The rearrangement links TRBV19 to TRBJ1-3; D might be TRBD1 (5 bases). V was cut by 6 bases and J by 0 bases, with 9 bases left in between. Germline CDR1 reads LNHDA; CDR2 reads SQIVND (reference sequence). This CDR3 spans 14 amino acids. DNA of the CDR3: TGTGCCAGTAGCATCGACAGCTCTGGAAACACCATATATTTT. Its translation is CASSIDSSGNTIYF.

V gene TRBV19 combines with J gene TRBJ1-2, with D uncertain. From germline, CDR1 is LNHDA and CDR2 SQIVND (reference sequence). With 7 bases removed from V and 7 bases from J, the gap between germline ends came to 16 bases. This CDR3 is 13 amino acids long. The CDR3 loop reads CASMRGGGSGYTF. The CDR3 bases are TGTGCCAGTATGCGGGGTGGAGGATCTGGCTACACCTTC. Using reference TRBV19 and TRBJ1-2 for the parts outside the CDR3, the full variable domain is DGGITQSPKYLFRKEGQNVTLSCEQNLNHDAMYWYRQDPGQGLRLIYYSQIVNDFQKGDIAEGYSVSREKKESFPLTVTSAQKNPTAFYLCASMRGGGSGYTFGSGTRLTVV.

V usage is TRBV21-1 and J usage is TRBJ2-1; the table's D call, TRBD2, has no DNA check behind it. TRBV21-1 is classified as a pseudogene. CDR3 length: 18 residues. The CDR3 DNA follows: TGTGCCAGCAGCATGGGGGCCCAGACGCGGGGGGCGAACAATGAGCAGTTCTTC. Its translation: CASSMGAQTRGANNEQFF.

The chain has TRBV5-1 and TRBJ1-6, with TRBD1 matching 8 bases. The trim removed 4 bases at V and 6 bases at J, leaving 3 bases unmatched. Per germline, CDR1 SGHRS and CDR2 YFSETQ. There are 14 residues in the CDR3. The CDR3 sequence is CASSGGQVNSPLHF. CDR3 DNA: TGCGCCAGCAGCGGGGGACAGGTTAATTCACCCCTCCACTTT.

The chain links TRBV27 to TRBJ2-7; 7 nucleotides line up with TRBD1. The J segment lost 6 bases and the V segment lost 1 base, leaving 6 bases of the junction unmatched. CDR1 is MNHEY, CDR2 SMNVEV, per germline (reference sequence). This CDR3 region has 14 residues. CDR3 sequence reads: CASSLLGPGGEQYF. The CDR3 nucleotides are TGTGCCAGCAGTTTATTAGGTCCAGGGGGCGAGCAGTACTTC.

As DNA, the CDR3 is TGTGCCAGCAGCCAAGTCCCTAGCGGTACAGATACGCAGTATTTT. Protein: CASSQVPSGTDTQYF. This chain uses TRBV4-2 with TRBJ2-3, with TRBD2 matching over 7 bases. The CDR3 sequence is 15 residues long. Trimming removed 1 base from V and 3 bases from J; junction bases left unmatched: 4. CDR1 and CDR2 from the germline V gene are LGHNA and YNFKEQ.

V is TRBV30 and J is TRBJ1-1, with 7 bases fitting TRBD1. V trimming: 3 bases; J trimming: 3 bases; junction bases outside the gene matches: 7. This CDR3 comprises 14 residues. The germline V gene has CDR1 GTSNPN and CDR2 SVGIG (reference sequence). Here the CDR3 DNA reads TGTGCCTGGAGCCGGGACAGTTGGGACACTGAAGCTTTCTTT. Protein product: CAWSRDSWDTEAFF.

The chain couples TRBV5-6 to TRBJ2-5; TRBD2 is a possible D gene (5 bases). This CDR3 is built from 12 residues. V was pared by 4 bases and J by 5 bases, with 9 bases between. Germline CDR1 is SGHDT and CDR2 is YYEEEE. The CDR3 nucleotides read TGTGCCAGCAGCCGGGATTGGGAGACCCAGTACTTC. Translating it yields CASSRDWETQYF.

J is TRBJ2-7 and V is TRBV13; 7 bases fit TRBD2. J was trimmed by 4 bases and V by 5 bases; bases with no gene match: 8. This CDR3 is built from 14 residues. From germline, CDR1 is PRHDT and CDR2 FYEKMQ (reference sequence). CDR3 region: CASSPRLAGYEQYF. Written as DNA, the CDR3 is TGTGCCAGCAGCCCCCGACTAGCCGGTTACGAGCAGTACTTC.

V is TRBV4-1 and J is TRBJ1-2; D perhaps matches TRBD1 (6 bases). Germline loops: CDR1 MGHRA, CDR2 YSYEKL. Trimming removed 5 bases at V and 1 base at J, with 17 bases between. This CDR3 region has 16 residues. CDR3 sequence: CASSSLPRGNNYGYTF. The DNA of the CDR3 is TGCGCCAGCAGCTCCTTACCCAGGGGAAATAACTATGGCTACACCTTC.

J is TRBJ1-1 and V is TRBV7-9, with D tentatively TRBD1 (6 bases). The CDR3 is made up of 12 amino acids. Germline V lookup: CDR1 SEHNR, CDR2 FQNEAQ (reference sequence). V was trimmed by 11 bases and J by 6 bases, leaving 16 bases between them. CDR3 DNA sequence: TGTGCCGCCCAGGGGTTTGGCGCTGAAGCTTTCTTT. It translates to CAAQGFGAEAFF.

This chain links TRBV5-4 with TRBJ2-2; 10 bases are a match to TRBD1. V shed 4 bases, J shed 5 bases, and the junction held 5 bases outside the gene matches. Per the germline V gene, CDR1 is SGHNT and CDR2 is YYREEE (reference sequence). This CDR3 spans 15 amino acids. CDR3 in DNA: TGTGCCAGCAGCACCCCGGGACAGGGGACCGGGGAGCTGTTTTTT. As protein: CASSTPGQGTGELFF.

V gene TRBV25-1 combines with J gene TRBJ2-5, with 7 nucleotides matching TRBD2. CDR1 and CDR2 (germline): MGHDK, SYGVNS. This CDR3 has 14 amino acids. After removal of 6 bases from V and 5 bases from J, the junction contained 9 bases not matched to a gene. The CDR3 sequence is CASSRPGGGETQYF. The CDR3 bases are TGTGCCAGCAGCCGCCCTGGGGGAGGGGAGACCCAGTACTTC.

The chain has TRBV29-1 and TRBJ2-1; D not certain. The length of the CDR3 is 15 residues. Germline values: CDR1 SQVTM, CDR2 ANQGSEA. With 7 bases removed from V and 5 bases from J, the gap between germline ends came to 21 bases. CDR3 in amino acids: CSAESGGKLHNEQFF. The CDR3, as DNA: TGCAGCGCGGAATCCGGCGGCAAACTCCACAATGAGCAGTTCTTC.

CDR3 in DNA: TGTGCCAGCACCCGACAGGGGGTCTACTATGGCTACACCTTC. This codes for CASTRQGVYYGYTF. The V and J genes are TRBV6-5 and TRBJ1-2, with 9 bases lining up with TRBD1. Germline V gene lookup returns CDR1 MNHEY and CDR2 SVGAGI. Trimming cost V 7 bases and J 3 bases; bases outside gene matches: 6. The CDR3 runs to 14 residues.

This clone was seen a few times. The chain combines TRBV5-1 with TRBJ1-4, with 7 positions matching TRBD1. The germline gives CDR1 SGHRS, CDR2 YFSETQ. The CDR3 spans 16 residues. The ends lost 4 bases at V and 0 bases at J; junction bases unmatched: 6. In DNA, the CDR3 is TGCGCCAGCAGCGACCAGGGGGGCGCAACTAATGAAAAACTGTTTTTT. Protein: CASSDQGGATNEKLFF.

This clone showed up just a few times. The chain is built from TRBV27 and TRBJ1-2; D gene uncertain. V was clipped by 3 bases and J by 4 bases, with 18 bases between them. From germline, CDR1 is MNHEY and CDR2 SMNVEV (reference sequence). This CDR3 region has 16 residues. The CDR3 here is CASSFEVVVLPYGYTF. Here the CDR3 DNA reads TGTGCCAGCAGTTTCGAGGTGGTAGTTCTACCCTATGGCTACACCTTC.

The chain is built from TRBV7-2 and TRBJ1-1; 7 bases match TRBD1. Losses at the gene ends were 4 bases for V and 1 base for J; bases not matched to a gene: 6. CDR1 SGHTA and CDR2 FQGNSA come from the germline V gene. This CDR3 is built from 15 residues. Here the CDR3 reads CASSSYGTANTEAFF. CDR3 nucleotide sequence: TGTGCCAGCAGCTCGTATGGGACAGCGAACACTGAAGCTTTCTTT.

V usage is TRBV19 and J usage is TRBJ1-5; possible D gene TRBD1, 5 bases. Germline V lookup: CDR1 LNHDA, CDR2 SQIVND (reference sequence). This CDR3 contains 13 residues. V was clipped by 6 bases and J by 7 bases, with 13 bases between them. CDR3 loop: CASSPTDGQPQHF. In DNA, the CDR3 is TGTGCCAGTAGCCCGACAGACGGGCAGCCCCAGCATTTT.

The rearrangement joins TRBV25-1 to TRBJ1-4; weak D call: TRBD1 (6 bases). The CDR3 runs to 14 residues. V shed 6 bases and J shed 8 bases, with 16 bases lying between them. The germline V gene encodes CDR1 MGHDK and CDR2 SYGVNS. The CDR3 nucleotides are TGTGCCAGCAGCGAAAGCGGTAGGGGGGAAAAACTGTTTTTT. Its protein is CASSESGRGEKLFF.

The chain is built from TRBV30 and TRBJ2-7; 7 bases match TRBD2. J gave up 7 bases and V 1 base, and 1 base lay outside the gene matches. CDR3 length: 11 amino acids. Germline values: CDR1 GTSNPN, CDR2 SVGIG (reference sequence). The CDR3 sequence: CAWSGGGEQYF. The DNA for the CDR3 is TGTGCCTGGAGTGGCGGGGGAGAGCAGTACTTC.

The chain recombines TRBV25-1 with TRBJ2-7; 7 bases line up with TRBD1. CDR1 is MGHDK, CDR2 SYGVNS, per germline. There are 15 residues in the CDR3. The V and J ends lost 4 bases and 3 bases, in that order; junction bases with no gene match: 9. CDR3 sequence reads: CASSVRQGTFYEQYF. In nucleotides, the CDR3 is TGTGCCAGCAGTGTCCGACAGGGAACCTTCTACGAGCAGTACTTC.

With respect to this clone: Additional DNA sequences in this sample encode the identical CDR3. V is TRBV5-1 and J is TRBJ1-1, with a possible D match to TRBD1 (6 bases). V dropped 4 bases and J dropped 0 bases, with 10 bases sitting between them. The length of the CDR3 is 14 residues. The germline V gene encodes CDR1 SGHRS and CDR2 YFSETQ. The CDR3 protein is CASSPDRLNTEAFF. Here the CDR3 DNA reads TGCGCCAGCAGCCCCGACAGGCTGAACACTGAAGCTTTCTTT.